This TCR beta chain was recovered during a study of cytomegalovirus exposure and HLA in healthy donors. The germline CDR1 and CDR2 sequences are MDHEN and SYDVKM. Trimming shortened V by 3 bases and J by 3 bases, and 15 bases separated the two germline ends. The CDR3 has 15 residues. The table lists this clone with a few counts. Its antigen remains unknown. Amplification used 60 Vbeta primers and 13 Jbeta primers. The protocol was immunoSEQ multiplex PCR, while the TCRdb copy is restricted to in-frame clones and leaves out a portion. The repertoire holds about 270,000 clones, around 66% seen once, with 2% to 2.5% in the top ten. Findings and limits, study-wide: In terms of immune exposure information, only CMV serostatus was available.

The chain is built from TRBV28 and TRBJ2-7; TRBD1 might be the D (6 bases). This clonotype was obtained from a female donor in good health and CMV-seronegative. Input material: PBMCs. CDR3 protein: CASSFQITGIYEQYF. DNA of the CDR3: TGTGCCAGCAGTTTTCAGATTACAGGGATCTACGAGCAGTACTTC.